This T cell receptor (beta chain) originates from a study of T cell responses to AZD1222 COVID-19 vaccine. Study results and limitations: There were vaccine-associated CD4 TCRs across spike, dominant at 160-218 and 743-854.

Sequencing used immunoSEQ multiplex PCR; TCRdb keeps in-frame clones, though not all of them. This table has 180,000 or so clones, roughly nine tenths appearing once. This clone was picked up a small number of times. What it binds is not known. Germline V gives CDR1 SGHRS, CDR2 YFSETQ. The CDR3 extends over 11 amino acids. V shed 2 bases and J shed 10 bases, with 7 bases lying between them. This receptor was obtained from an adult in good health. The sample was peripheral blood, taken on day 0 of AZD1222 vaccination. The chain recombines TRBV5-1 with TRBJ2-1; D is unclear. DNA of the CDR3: TGCGCCAGCAGCTTAAGACTCGAGCAGTTCTTC. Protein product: CASSLRLEQFF.